This entry lists 29 T cell receptor beta chains sequenced from one sample in a study of tumor-infiltrating lymphocytes in primary liver carcinoma. Both blood RNA, taken from unsorted whole blood, and germline DNA were extracted. The authors made TCR beta cDNA from 450 to 600 ng total RNA with a constant-region primer. What produced the TCR beta libraries was three nested multiplex PCR rounds using slightly modified ARM-PCR. Two initial PCR rounds of around 9 cycles each paired TRBV1-TRBV30 forward primers with a C-beta reverse primer. TCRdb called the multiplex PCR reads again in MiXCR, with one record for every CDR3 protein. The sample yields over 250,000 distinct CDR3 sequences, around three fifths seen once. Sequenced material: peripheral blood. The receptors originated from a woman aged 25 to 39 with primary liver carcinoma and hepatitis B virus infection.

To note about this clonotype: Its ends do not fully match the called genes, so a read error is possible. The J gene is TRBJ1-4, the V gene TRBV4-3, with no clear D. The CDR3 is 9 amino acids. Germline CDR1 reads LGHNA; CDR2 reads YSLEER. DNA for the CDR3: TGCGTCAAAGCTGAAAAACTGTTTTTC. Translated: CVKAEKLFF.

This clonotype came up many times. The V call is TRBV11-2, the J call TRBJ2-7, with D perhaps given as TRBD1 or TRBD2 (5 bases each). From germline, CDR1 is SGHAT and CDR2 FQNNGV. The germline V and J ends were trimmed by 5 bases and 3 bases, with 14 bases remaining between them. The CDR3 sequence is 14 residues long. The CDR3 DNA sequence: TGTGCCAGCAGCCCGGGACGGACCAACTACGAGCAGTACTTC. Its translation: CASSPGRTNYEQYF.

Concerning this clonotype itself: One end of the junction does not line up with germline, which may come from a read error. The J gene is TRBJ2-5, the V gene TRBV6-5; the D gene is possibly TRBD2 (5 bases). CDR1 and CDR2 (germline): MNHEY, SVGAGI. This CDR3 has 15 residues. CDR3 protein: CVSSYSGGHWETQYF. DNA for the CDR3: TGTGTCAGCAGTTACTCTGGAGGCCATTGGGAGACCCAGTACTTC.

Details on this clonotype: The CDR3 ends on some other residue instead of the conserved phenylalanine or tryptophan, so this is likely a read error. The rearrangement uses TRBV10-3 and TRBJ2-3; possibly TRBD1 or TRBD2 for D (7 bases each). The V end lost 6 bases, the J end lost 4 bases, and 20 bases lay between the germline ends. Germline V gives CDR1 ENHRY, CDR2 SYGVKD. The CDR3 has 16 amino acids. DNA of the CDR3: TGTGCCATCAGCAAGAAAACAAGCGGGACAGCAGATACGCAGTATTTG. Translating it yields CAISKKTSGTADTQYL.

As regards this clonotype: Germline is not matched at one junction end, which may reflect a read error. This chain connects TRBV11-2 to TRBJ2-3, with a weak D call TRBD1 (6 bases). The CDR3 sequence is 15 residues long. Germline loops: CDR1 SGHAT, CDR2 FQNNGV. The CDR3 DNA follows: TGTGTCAGCCGCCCCTCAGGGGCGTACACAGATACGCAGTACTTT. This codes for CVSRPSGAYTDTQYF. Using reference TRBV11-2 and TRBJ2-3 for the parts outside the CDR3, the full variable domain is EAGVAQSPRYKIIEKRQSVAFWCNPISGHATLYWYQQILGQGPKLLIQFQNNGVVDDSQLPKDRFSAERLKGVDSTLKIQPAKLEDSAVYLCVSRPSGAYTDTQYFGPGTRLTVL.

About this clonotype: Compared with germline, one end of the junction differs, possibly owing to a read error. This sequence joins TRBV6-6 and TRBJ2-2, with D perhaps TRBD2 (6 bases). This CDR3 contains 14 residues. Germline CDR1 reads MNHNY; CDR2 reads SVGAGI (reference sequence). This CDR3 reads CTSSTGGNTGELFF. The CDR3 bases are TGTACCAGCAGTACCGGGGGGAACACCGGGGAGCTGTTTTTT.

Turning to this clonotype: This likely comes from a read error, as the CDR3 has no conserved phenylalanine or tryptophan at its end. The V call is TRBV12-3 or TRBV12-4, the J call TRBJ1-1; D is unresolved. This CDR3 spans 14 amino acids. The germline V and J ends were trimmed by 0 bases and 10 bases, with 15 bases remaining between them. As DNA, the CDR3 is TGTGCCAGCAGTTTAGCTTTTGGGGTTTTCCCAGCTTTCTTA. This encodes CASSLAFGVFPAFL.

This clonotype appeared a few times. V gene TRBV28 combines with J gene TRBJ2-1; unclear D gene. V lost 5 bases, J lost 8 bases, and 10 bases lay in between. CDR1 and CDR2 (germline): MDHEN, SYDVKM. The length of the CDR3 is 12 residues. The CDR3 protein is CASSPYFHEQFF. CDR3 nucleotide sequence: TGTGCCAGCAGTCCATACTTCCATGAGCAGTTCTTC.

This clonotype was seen ten or more times. V usage is TRBV11-2 and J usage is TRBJ2-7; D is unclear. The germline gives CDR1 SGHAT, CDR2 FQNNGV. This CDR3 contains 14 residues. V lost 1 base and J 5 bases, leaving 12 bases between the germline ends. CDR3 residues: CASSLAGPYNEQYF. CDR3 nucleotide sequence: TGTGCCAGCAGCTTAGCCGGGCCGTACAACGAGCAGTACTTC.

Remarks on this clonotype: The junction shows a germline mismatch at one end, possibly a read error. The chain recombines TRBV7-9 with TRBJ2-7, with 8 bases that match TRBD1. Germline CDR1 and CDR2: SEHNR and FQNEAQ (reference sequence). CDR3 length: 15 amino acids. This CDR3 is CASSSDRGIGYEQYF. The DNA of the CDR3 is TGTGCCAGCAGCTCCGACAGGGGAATTGGGTACGAGCAGTACTTT.

The chain employs TRBV28 and TRBJ2-1, with TRBD2 matching over 12 bases. This CDR3 region has 16 residues. CDR1 and CDR2 (germline): MDHEN, SYDVKM. Trimming at V came to 2 bases and at J to 7 bases, leaving 6 bases not matched to a gene. CDR3 DNA: TGTGCCAGCAGTTTACTTTCTAGCGGGAGGGGGAATGAGCAGTTCTTC. It yields the protein CASSLLSSGRGNEQFF.

This clonotype has more than one count but fewer than ten. The rearrangement joins TRBV28 to TRBJ2-7, with unresolved D. From germline, CDR1 is MDHEN and CDR2 SYDVKM. The length of the CDR3 is 12 residues. The V end was cut by 2 bases, the J end by 7 bases, with 9 bases between. In DNA form, the CDR3 reads TGTGCCAGCAGTTTACCCGGTCGGGAGCAGTACTTC. Translation: CASSLPGREQYF.

This clonotype was observed a handful of times. CDR3 sequence reads: CATLDRGNQPQHF. In DNA form, the CDR3 reads TGTGCCACCTTGGACAGGGGCAATCAGCCCCAGCATTTT. The chain combines TRBV6-6 with TRBJ1-5, with 8 positions matching TRBD1. The germline V gene has CDR1 MNHNY and CDR2 SVGAGI (reference sequence). The CDR3 totals 13 residues. J was trimmed by 2 bases and V by 10 bases; bases with no gene match: 4.

This clonotype has at least ten counts. CDR3 in amino acids: CASSYSTLGLAGSYEQYF. CDR3 sequence (DNA): TGTGCCAGCAGTTACTCGACGCTAGGGCTAGCGGGCTCCTACGAGCAGTACTTC. The rearrangement joins TRBV6-2 or TRBV6-3 to TRBJ2-7; 8 bases agree with TRBD2. From germline, CDR1 is MNHEY and CDR2 SVGEGT. V dropped 0 bases and J dropped 0; count of bases not matched to a gene: 10. This CDR3 comprises 18 residues.

A word on this clonotype: Mismatch with germline at one junction end may stem from a read error. This chain uses TRBV4-2 with TRBJ2-7, with 11 bases matching TRBD2. Germline V gene sequence: CDR1 LGHNA, CDR2 YNFKEQ. This CDR3 has 16 amino acids. The CDR3 sequence: CASSLGLAAGSNERYF. The CDR3 nucleotides read TGTGCCAGCAGCCTGGGACTAGCGGCTGGCTCCAACGAGCGGTACTTC.

Details on this clonotype: A much larger clone lies one base from this, so it may be a read error. This chain uses TRBV4-1 with TRBJ2-1; 10 nucleotides align to TRBD2. CDR1 is MGHRA and CDR2 is YSYEKL in the germline V gene. The CDR3 length is 15 residues. In DNA form, the CDR3 reads TGCGCCAACAGCCTTAGCGGGAGGTCGGTAAATGAGCAGTTCTTC. Protein product: CANSLSGRSVNEQFF.

This clonotype was seen a single time. This may be a read error: a much more frequent sequence differs by one nucleotide. CDR3 nucleotides: TGCGCCAGCAGCCAAGGGCTAGCGGGTTTGTTAAGTTCTGACAATGATCAGTTCTTC. Translation gives CASSQGLAGLLSSDNDQFF. The chain employs TRBV4-1 and TRBJ2-1; TRBD2 agrees at 8 bases. The CDR3 sequence is 19 residues long. Germline V CDR1 and CDR2: MGHRA, YSYEKL.

Worth noting for this clonotype: Since a much larger clone is just one base distant, this may be a read error. In DNA, the CDR3 is TGTGCCAGCAGTTACGGGACATGGGGGGCCTACGAGCAGTACTTC. This sequence encodes CASSYGTWGAYEQYF. The genes are TRBV6-5 and TRBJ2-7, with D possibly being TRBD1 or TRBD2 (6 bases each). V lost 2 bases, J lost 2 bases, and 13 bases lay in between. Germline CDR1 is MNHEY and CDR2 is SVGAGI. The CDR3 consists of 15 residues.

This clonotype was counted between two and nine times. The V call is TRBV6-2 or TRBV6-3, the J call TRBJ2-1; 9 bases are a match to TRBD2. J lost 9 bases, V lost 0 bases, and 9 bases had no gene match. Per the germline V gene, CDR1 is MNHEY and CDR2 is SVGEGT. The CDR3 contains 16 residues. This CDR3 is CASSYSMVGAGGEQFF. For the CDR3, the DNA is TGTGCCAGCAGTTACTCGATGGTGGGAGCGGGGGGTGAGCAGTTCTTC.

About this clonotype itself: The germline gene is not matched at one end of the junction; a read error may be the cause. V is TRBV28 and J is TRBJ1-1; weak D call: TRBD1 (5 bases). The CDR3 has 15 residues. Germline CDR1 MDHEN, CDR2 SYDVKM. DNA for the CDR3: TGTGCCAGCATCTTGGGGGGGAGGAAGGACACTGAAGCTTCCTTT. Its translation is CASILGGRKDTEASF.

The J gene is TRBJ2-3, the V gene TRBV13; 9 nucleotides agree with TRBD2. The CDR3 extends over 18 amino acids. Losses at the gene ends were 6 bases for V and 0 bases for J; bases not matched to a gene: 13. The V gene's germline CDR1 is PRHDT and CDR2 FYEKMQ (reference sequence). CDR3 DNA sequence: TGTGCCAGCAGATCTGCGGGAGGGCTGGGCGTGAGCACAGATACGCAGTATTTT. This codes for CASRSAGGLGVSTDTQYF. The entire variable domain, with the rest obtained from reference TRBV13 and TRBJ2-3, is as follows: AAGVIQSPRHLIKEKRETATLKCYPIPRHDTVYWYQQGPGQDPQFLISFYEKMQSDKGSIPDRFSAQQFSDYHSELNMSSLELGDSALYFCASRSAGGLGVSTDTQYFGPGTRLTVL.

The chain links TRBV29-1 to TRBJ2-1; 8 bases match TRBD1. In germline, CDR1 is SQVTM, CDR2 ANQGSEA. This CDR3 has 14 amino acids. The V gene end was trimmed by 6 bases and the J gene end by 5 bases; junction bases not matched to a gene: 9. CDR3 residues: CSVGQEPTNNEQFF. In nucleotides, the CDR3 is TGCAGCGTGGGACAGGAACCGACGAACAATGAGCAGTTCTTC.

About this clonotype: With a much larger clone just one base away, this may be a read error. V is TRBV6-5 and J is TRBJ2-5; 11 bases fit TRBD2. This CDR3 is built from 17 residues. With V trimmed by 4 bases and J by 4 bases, 11 bases remained unmatched. Germline V gives CDR1 MNHEY, CDR2 SVGAGI. The CDR3 loop reads CASSSETSGVPGETQYF. CDR3 sequence (DNA): TGTGCCAGCAGTTCCGAGACTAGCGGGGTCCCCGGAGAGACCCAGTACTTC.

The chain has TRBV11-1 and TRBJ2-1; 8 positions match TRBD1. CDR1 is SGHAT, CDR2 FQDESV, per germline (reference sequence). The CDR3 sequence is 17 residues long. With V trimmed by 5 bases and J by 8 bases, 17 bases remained unmatched. The CDR3 region is CASSTGQGLAKSYEQFF. The CDR3 DNA reads as TGTGCCAGCAGCACCGGACAGGGTTTAGCGAAATCCTATGAGCAGTTCTTC.

The V and J genes are TRBV7-2 and TRBJ1-5; the D gene is possibly TRBD1 (6 bases). In germline, CDR1 is SGHTA, CDR2 FQGNSA. This CDR3 is built from 15 residues. V was pared by 1 base and J by 7 bases, with 14 bases between. CDR3 sequence (DNA): TGTGCCAGCAGCTTAGGGGACATGGGCCAACAGCCCCAGCATTTT. Encoded protein: CASSLGDMGQQPQHF.

This clonotype appeared many times. CDR3 amino acids: CASRRTGETDTQYF. Written as DNA, the CDR3 is TGTGCCAGCAGGCGGACAGGGGAAACAGATACGCAGTATTTT. V is TRBV6-6 and J is TRBJ2-3; TRBD1 agrees at 9 bases. Germline CDR1 and CDR2: MNHNY and SVGAGI (reference sequence). The trim removed 6 bases at V and 3 bases at J, leaving 4 bases unmatched. The length of the CDR3 is 14 residues.

On this clonotype itself: The junction departs from germline at one end; a sequencing error may be responsible. V usage is TRBV5-8 and J usage is TRBJ2-6; no clear D gene. Germline loops: CDR1 SGHTS, CDR2 YDEGEE. The CDR3 extends over 16 amino acids. CDR3 region: CASSYQSVSGANVLTF. The DNA for the CDR3 is TGCGCCAGCAGCTACCAGTCTGTCTCTGGGGCCAACGTCCTGACTTTC.

In regard to this clonotype: A much more abundant neighbour one base away suggests this may be a read error. This chain links TRBV6-2 or TRBV6-3 with TRBJ1-5; D may be TRBD1 (6 bases). V lost 5 bases to trimming and J lost 1 base, with 18 bases between them. This CDR3 has 17 residues. Germline loops: CDR1 MNHEY, CDR2 SVGEGT. In nucleotides, the CDR3 is TGTGCCAGCAGTAACACAGGGTGCCAGATCAGCAATCAGCCCCAGCATTTT. Its protein product is CASSNTGCQISNQPQHF.

This clonotype showed up just a few times. The chain combines TRBV6-1 with TRBJ2-6; D unresolved. This CDR3 has 17 residues. Germline V gene lookup returns CDR1 MNHNS and CDR2 SASEGT. The V and J ends lost 0 bases and 0 bases respectively, with 9 bases between them. The CDR3 nucleotides read TGTGCCAGCAGTGAAGCGGTTGGGGTCTCTGGGGCCAACGTCCTGACTTTC. This codes for CASSEAVGVSGANVLTF.